A single sample gave rise to the 32 T cell receptor beta chains below, sequenced in a study of Tregs in tolerant kidney transplant recipients. The nonmyeloablative bone marrow transplants came from related graft donors, with transient mixed chimerism. The protocol was immunoSEQ multiplex PCR, while the TCRdb copy is restricted to in-frame clones and leaves out a portion. The table includes tens of thousands of clones, around nine tenths detected once. Sample: CD4+ T cells from blood (PBMCs), taken 24 months after the transplant. The receptors were gathered from a human patient who received a combined kidney and bone marrow transplant. Some T cells may be the graft donor's.

The V and J genes are TRBV29-1 and TRBJ2-7, with TRBD1 identical over 9 bases. The CDR3 spans 13 residues. J was trimmed by 2 bases and V by 4 bases; bases with no gene match: 3. Germline-derived CDR1 and CDR2 are SQVTM and ANQGSEA. CDR3 loop: CSVAWTGAYEQYF. The CDR3 nucleotides read TGCAGCGTTGCATGGACAGGGGCCTACGAGCAGTACTTC.

This clone came up once. The chain links TRBV7-2 to TRBJ2-1; 8 nucleotides line up with TRBD2. Trimming removed 5 bases from V and 3 bases from J; junction bases left unmatched: 6. This CDR3 region has 15 residues. Germline V gives CDR1 SGHTA, CDR2 FQGNSA. The DNA for the CDR3 is TGTGCCAGCAGCCAGGGGACTAGTAGCTACAATGAGCAGTTCTTC. Its protein is CASSQGTSSYNEQFF.

The chain has TRBV27 and TRBJ1-2; tentatively, D is TRBD1 (5 bases). V was cut by 6 bases and J by 4 bases, with 9 bases left in between. The germline CDR1 and CDR2 sequences are MNHEY and SMNVEV (reference sequence). The CDR3 length is 12 residues. The CDR3 DNA reads TGTGCCAGCAGGGAGGGGCTCTATGGCTACACCTTC. It specifies CASREGLYGYTF.

This chain joins TRBV6-6 and TRBJ2-3; TRBD2 aligns across 9 bases. V trimming: 4 bases; J trimming: 2 bases; junction bases outside the gene matches: 7. This CDR3 is 16 amino acids long. The germline V gene encodes CDR1 MNHNY and CDR2 SVGAGI (reference sequence). CDR3 DNA: TGTGCCAGCAGTTCGCACCGACTAGCGGTCACAGATACGCAGTATTTT. Amino acids: CASSSHRLAVTDTQYF.

The chain is built from TRBV19 and TRBJ1-1; D is perhaps TRBD1 (6 bases). Germline-derived CDR1 and CDR2 are LNHDA and SQIVND (reference sequence). CDR3 size: 15 residues. The V end was cut by 1 base, the J end by 4 bases, with 13 bases between. The CDR3 sequence is CASSIVTGMSTEAFF. The CDR3 bases are TGTGCCAGTAGTATAGTGACAGGAATGAGCACTGAAGCTTTCTTT.

This clone was seen a handful of times. The J gene is TRBJ2-3, the V gene TRBV6-5; 10 bases are shared with TRBD2. CDR3 length: 15 amino acids. V dropped 6 bases and J dropped 3; count of bases not matched to a gene: 6. The germline V gene encodes CDR1 MNHEY and CDR2 SVGAGI. The CDR3 region has the DNA TGTGCCAGCAGACTGATAGCGGGAGGTACAGATACGCAGTATTTT. The encoded protein is CASRLIAGGTDTQYF.

The chain couples TRBV11-3 to TRBJ1-4; maybe TRBD1 (5 bases). The CDR3 contains 15 residues. Trimming pared 5 bases from V and 7 bases from J, leaving 17 bases between. Germline CDR1 is SGHNT and CDR2 is YENEEA. The CDR3, as DNA: TGTGCCAGCAGCGCGGCCGGGACTTTGGTTGAAAAACTGTTTTTT. It translates to CASSAAGTLVEKLFF.

The rearrangement joins TRBV19 to TRBJ2-3; 12 bases fit TRBD1. V dropped 6 bases and J dropped 2; count of bases not matched to a gene: 6. CDR1 and CDR2 (germline): LNHDA, SQIVND (reference sequence). CDR3 length: 16 residues. The CDR3 sequence: CASSNTGQGATDTQYF. The CDR3, as DNA: TGTGCCAGTAGCAACACGGGACAGGGGGCCACAGATACGCAGTATTTT.

This rearrangement joins TRBV4-3 to TRBJ2-7, with D perhaps TRBD2 (5 bases). The CDR3 has 15 residues. V was shortened by 2 bases and J by 4 bases, with 15 bases between the two germline ends. Germline values: CDR1 LGHNA, CDR2 YSLEER. DNA for the CDR3: TGCGCCAGCAGCCAATTCCCCGGGAACCTGTACGAGCAGTACTTC. Translation: CASSQFPGNLYEQYF.

The rearrangement uses TRBV19 and TRBJ1-2, with D maybe TRBD1 (5 bases). Germline V lookup: CDR1 LNHDA, CDR2 SQIVND (reference sequence). The length of the CDR3 is 14 residues. Trimming removed 1 base at V and 3 bases at J, with 9 bases between. This CDR3 is CASSIAPGDYGYTF. The CDR3 coding sequence is TGTGCCAGTAGTATAGCCCCGGGGGACTATGGCTACACCTTC.

This chain uses TRBV15 with TRBJ2-5; D possibly corresponds to TRBD2 (6 bases). Judging by the DNA end, TRBJ2-7 fits better; the J call may be wrong. This CDR3 comprises 18 residues. Per germline, CDR1 LNHNV and CDR2 YYDKDF (reference sequence). The CDR3 nucleotides read TGTGCCACCAGCAGAGATTTCATGGTGAAGGGAGGTTCCTACGAGCAGTACTTC. Residues: CATSRDFMVKGGSYEQYF.

The chain links TRBV29-1 to TRBJ1-2; no clear D. The CDR3 loop spans 17 amino acids. Germline V gene lookup returns CDR1 SQVTM and CDR2 ANQGSEA. V lost 1 base and J lost 0, with 18 bases in between. The CDR3 DNA sequence: TGCAGCGTTGAAGCTTTCAGCCGCGGCCGGGCTAACTATGGCTACACCTTC. Translation gives CSVEAFSRGRANYGYTF.

The rearrangement joins TRBV2 to TRBJ1-5, with TRBD1 matching over 8 bases. The CDR3 spans 15 residues. Looked up from germline, CDR1 is SNHLY and CDR2 is FYNNEI. V trimming: 6 bases; J trimming: 6 bases; junction bases outside the gene matches: 10. The CDR3 sequence is CASRKDRESFQPQHF. The CDR3 nucleotides read TGTGCCAGCAGAAAGGACAGGGAATCATTTCAGCCCCAGCATTTT.

The chain links TRBV5-1 to TRBJ2-3, with 10 bases fitting TRBD2. J lost 3 bases, V lost 5 bases, and 12 bases had no gene match. The CDR3 is made up of 17 amino acids. CDR1 is SGHRS and CDR2 is YFSETQ in the germline V gene. CDR3 coding DNA: TGCGCCAGCAGTTCAACTAGAAGCGGGAGGGGTACAGATACGCAGTATTTT. Its translation is CASSSTRSGRGTDTQYF.

The sample holds one count of this clone. In nucleotides, the CDR3 is TGCGCCAGCAGGCCAAGACAGGGTAATGACCCTGAAGCTTTCTTT. It specifies CASRPRQGNDPEAFF. The V call is TRBV5-1, the J call TRBJ1-1; 7 positions match TRBD1. In germline, CDR1 is SGHRS, CDR2 YFSETQ. This CDR3 is 15 amino acids long. V lost 5 bases to trimming and J lost 6 bases; unmatched junction nucleotides: 13.

The chain has TRBV7-8 and TRBJ2-5; 9 positions match TRBD2. Looked up from germline, CDR1 is SGHVS and CDR2 is FQNEAQ. The trim removed 5 bases at V and 10 bases at J, leaving 11 bases unmatched. The CDR3 loop spans 14 amino acids. CDR3 DNA sequence: TGTGCCAGCAGCACCTTAGCGGGGGCATGGGACCAGTACTTC. It translates to CASSTLAGAWDQYF.

The V and J genes are TRBV6-5 and TRBJ2-3; TRBD2 matches at 8 bases. CDR1 MNHEY and CDR2 SVGAGI come from the germline V gene. The CDR3 consists of 16 residues. With V trimmed by 0 bases and J by 2 bases, 4 bases remained unmatched. The CDR3 bases are TGTGCCAGCAGTTACTCTTCGGGGGGGAACACAGATACGCAGTATTTT. It is translated as CASSYSSGGNTDTQYF.

This chain uses TRBV11-2 with TRBJ2-5; possible D gene TRBD1, 7 bases. There are 14 residues in the CDR3. With 3 bases removed from V and 4 bases from J, the gap between germline ends came to 12 bases. Germline-derived CDR1 and CDR2 are SGHAT and FQNNGV. DNA for the CDR3: TGTGCCAGCAGCTTCGCAGGGGGGCGAGAGACCCAGTACTTC. The encoded protein is CASSFAGGRETQYF. Using reference TRBV11-2 and TRBJ2-5 for the parts outside the CDR3, the full variable domain is EAGVAQSPRYKIIEKRQSVAFWCNPISGHATLYWYQQILGQGPKLLIQFQNNGVVDDSQLPKDRFSAERLKGVDSTLKIQPAKLEDSAVYLCASSFAGGRETQYFGPGTRLLVL.

The chain has TRBV27 and TRBJ2-3; TRBD2 is a possible D gene (6 bases). Germline V gene lookup returns CDR1 MNHEY and CDR2 SMNVEV (reference sequence). V lost 6 bases to trimming and J lost 4 bases, with 14 bases between them. This CDR3 spans 14 amino acids. The CDR3 is CASRASLAADTQYF. CDR3 coding DNA: TGTGCCAGCAGGGCTAGCTTAGCGGCAGATACGCAGTATTTT.

This rearrangement joins TRBV21-1 to TRBJ2-7; no DNA check was done on the table's D call, TRBD1. TRBV21-1 is listed as a pseudogene. The CDR3 is 14 amino acids. CDR3 residues: CASSTDRVWYEQYF. For the CDR3, the DNA is TGTGCCAGCAGCACAGACAGGGTATGGTACGAGCAGTACTTC.

This clone turned up a few times. This chain joins TRBV5-1 and TRBJ1-2, with 7 positions matching TRBD1. Germline V gene data show CDR1 as SGHRS and CDR2 as YFSETQ. V lost 0 bases, J lost 1 base, and 6 bases stayed unmatched. The CDR3 is 16 residues long. CDR3 loop: CASSLDSYRGNYGYTF. The CDR3 coding sequence is TGCGCCAGCAGCTTGGATTCTTACAGGGGTAACTATGGCTACACCTTC.

The chain joins TRBV7-3 to TRBJ1-2; the D gene is possibly TRBD1 (5 bases). This CDR3 region has 16 residues. Germline-derived CDR1 and CDR2 are SGHTA and FQGTGA. The germline V and J ends were trimmed by 1 base and 0 bases, with 12 bases remaining between them. This CDR3 is CASSLNPQEPNYGYTF. The CDR3 DNA is TGTGCCAGCAGCTTAAACCCACAGGAACCTAACTATGGCTACACCTTC.

This clone was detected only a few times. V is TRBV27 and J is TRBJ1-3, with D unresolved. The V end was cut by 3 bases, the J end by 0 bases, with 3 bases between. Per the germline V gene, CDR1 is MNHEY and CDR2 is SMNVEV (reference sequence). The CDR3 is made up of 13 amino acids. For the CDR3, the DNA is TGTGCCAGCAGTTTCTCCTCTGGAAACACCATATATTTT. It yields the protein CASSFSSGNTIYF.

V is TRBV6-4 and J is TRBJ2-1, with D perhaps matching TRBD1 (5 bases). Trimming took 3 bases from V and 0 from J, leaving 12 bases between them. The germline CDR1 and CDR2 sequences are MRHNA and SNTAGT. This CDR3 contains 16 residues. The CDR3 is CASSERGVSSYNEQFF. The CDR3 DNA reads as TGTGCCAGCAGTGAAAGGGGCGTGAGCTCCTACAATGAGCAGTTCTTC.

The chain combines TRBV9 with TRBJ2-4; possible D gene TRBD2, 5 bases. The V gene lost 2 bases and the J gene lost 4 bases, with 10 bases spanning the gap. Per the germline V gene, CDR1 is SGDLS and CDR2 is YYNGEE. The CDR3 is made up of 14 amino acids. CDR3 coding DNA: TGTGCCAGCAGCGTTCCCAGCGGTAAAAACATTCAGTACTTC. Translating gives CASSVPSGKNIQYF.

The rearrangement uses TRBV6-1 and TRBJ1-1; D unresolved. V was cut by 2 bases and J by 11 bases, with 18 bases left in between. Germline V gene data show CDR1 as MNHNS and CDR2 as SASEGT. This CDR3 has 14 residues. The CDR3 DNA is TGTGCCAGCAGTGAAACTACGCTCAGGAGGGATGCTTTCTTT. This sequence encodes CASSETTLRRDAFF.

This chain connects TRBV4-3 to TRBJ1-1; the D gene is possibly TRBD1 (5 bases). CDR3 length: 16 amino acids. Trimming removed 2 bases at V and 5 bases at J, with 18 bases between. The germline V gene has CDR1 LGHNA and CDR2 YSLEER. DNA for the CDR3: TGCGCCAGCAGCCAACTACTTCAGGGTCTAAGGACTGAAGCTTTCTTT. Translating it yields CASSQLLQGLRTEAFF.

The rearrangement joins TRBV5-5 to TRBJ1-5; D is uncertain. V gave up 1 base and J gave up 1 base, with 12 bases separating them. The germline CDR1 and CDR2 sequences are SGHKS and YYEKEE (reference sequence). The CDR3 covers 16 residues. CDR3 residues: CASSLFSSGSNQPQHF. CDR3 coding DNA: TGTGCCAGCAGCTTGTTTTCGTCAGGAAGCAATCAGCCCCAGCATTTT.

Only one count was recorded for this clone. V is TRBV7-9 and J is TRBJ2-5, with 12 positions matching TRBD2. Per the germline V gene, CDR1 is SEHNR and CDR2 is FQNEAQ (reference sequence). The trim removed 5 bases at V and 1 base at J, leaving 5 bases unmatched. The CDR3 is 16 amino acids. The CDR3 loop reads CASSPRTSGTQETQYF. CDR3 sequence (DNA): TGTGCCAGCAGCCCCCGGACTAGCGGGACCCAAGAGACCCAGTACTTC.

In this sample, this clone turned up a few times. CDR3 nucleotides: TGTGCCAGCAGCGTCACCTCTCCGGGACTAGCGGGAGGGGAGACCCAGTACTTC. It translates to CASSVTSPGLAGGETQYF. V usage is TRBV9 and J usage is TRBJ2-5, with TRBD2 identical over 16 bases. Per the germline V gene, CDR1 is SGDLS and CDR2 is YYNGEE. With V trimmed by 2 bases and J by 5 bases, 9 bases remained unmatched. The CDR3 spans 18 residues.

V usage is TRBV5-4 and J usage is TRBJ1-6; 8 nucleotides align to TRBD1. The CDR3 is 14 residues long. Trimming took 0 bases from V and 9 from J; bases not matched to a gene: 2. The germline gives CDR1 SGHNT, CDR2 YYREEE (reference sequence). The CDR3 protein is CASSLGQGTSPLHF. The DNA of the CDR3 is TGTGCCAGCAGCTTGGGACAGGGGACTTCACCCCTCCACTTT.

This clone appeared a single time. The chain links TRBV5-1 to TRBJ2-1; 11 bases are shared with TRBD1. V shed 3 bases and J 7 bases; nucleotides not matched to a gene: 6. The CDR3 length is 15 residues. Germline V gene lookup returns CDR1 SGHRS and CDR2 YFSETQ. The CDR3 bases are TGCGCCAGCAGCTCCGGGACAGGGGGTGGTAATGAGCAGTTCTTC. Protein sequence: CASSSGTGGGNEQFF.